The present entry profiles one T cell receptor (beta chain) with its context. Via MiXCR, TCRdb re-called the RT-PCR reads, giving one row per CDR3 protein. The sample has 650,000 to 800,000 distinct CDR3 sequences, 13% to 15% seen once. The CDR3 totals 11 residues. The V end was cut by 6 bases, the J end by 11 bases, with 12 bases between. Per the germline V gene, CDR1 is SGHTA and CDR2 is FQGNSA. Material for sequencing was memory CD4+ T cells from blood. The receptor's source is a female donor in good health, serving as a healthy control. The rearrangement joins TRBV7-2 to TRBJ2-3, with D perhaps assigned TRBD1 or TRBD2 (5 bases each). CDR3 DNA: TGTGCCAGCAGTTTGGGGGAGAGGCAGTATTTT. This encodes CASSLGERQYF.